The rows below give T cell receptor beta chains drawn from one sample of a study of regulatory T cells in long-lasting Graves disease. In TCRdb, the multiplex PCR reads were re-called with MiXCR into one record per CDR3 protein. The sample lists approximately 560,000 distinct CDR3 sequences; about 16% were seen once. This sample was also put to use in a study of T cells in Graves' hyperthyroidism and ophthalmopathy.

The specimen comprised peripheral blood mononuclear cells (PBMCs), sampled at new diagnosis, from a patient treated with antithyroid drugs. The receptors here all came from a man younger than 35 with Graves disease. The CDR3 runs from the conserved cysteine through the conserved F or W. D genes are given only for firm matches. A row's size may be missing; if present it is once, few, many or a size class.

TRBD1	TRBV5-1	few	TRBJ2-7	TGCGCCAGCAGCCCCGGAGGGACAGGGTACCACGAGCAGTACTTC	CASSPGGTGYHEQYF
-	TRBV4-1	few	TRBJ2-6	TGCGCCAGCAGCCAAGAGATAGGGGGAGGCTCTTTGACTTTC	CASSQEIGGGSLTF
-	TRBV7-9	-	TRBJ2-1	TGTGCCAGCAGCACCCAGAACATTAGCGTCTCCTACAATGAGCAGTTCTTC	CASSTQNISVSYNEQFF
TRBD1	TRBV20-1	-	TRBJ1-4	TGCAGTGCTCCCCCGTGGACAGGGTCGGGGGAAAAACTGTTTTTT	CSAPPWTGSGEKLFF
-	TRBV20-1	-	TRBJ2-7	TGCAGTGCTAGAGATTGGACTGGGACCTACGAGCAGTACTTC	CSARDWTGTYEQYF
-	TRBV20-1	many	TRBJ2-7	TGCAGTGCTAGTTGGGGGTTCGGGGAGCAGTACTTC	CSASWGFGEQYF
TRBD2	TRBV7-9	-	TRBJ2-1	TGTGCCAGCAGCCTCCCTATATCCGGGAGGGCCGGCGAGCAGTTCTTC	CASSLPISGRAGEQFF
-	TRBV5-6	many	TRBJ1-1	TGTGCCAGCCTGCGGGTGAACACTGAAGCTTTCTTT	CASLRVNTEAFF
TRBD1	TRBV27	few	TRBJ1-4	TGTGCCAGCAGGAACAGGGGTGAAAAACTGTTTTTT	CASRNRGEKLFF
TRBD2	TRBV18	few	TRBJ2-1	TGTGCCAGCTCACCTGTTTGGGGACTAGCGGGAGCTGATGAGCAGTTCTTC	CASSPVWGLAGADEQFF
TRBD2	TRBV12-3/TRBV12-4	few	TRBJ2-1	TGTGCCAGCAGTATGTTAGCGGGAGTTTTTAATGAGCAGTTCTTC	CASSMLAGVFNEQFF
TRBD2	TRBV4-1	-	TRBJ2-1	TGCGCCAGCCACCCCAGCGGGAGCTACAATGAGCAGTTCTTC	CASHPSGSYNEQFF
-	TRBV6-5	many	TRBJ1-5	TGTGCCAGCAGTTACGAAGGGGAAGCTCAGCCCCAGCATTTT	CASSYEGEAQPQHF
-	TRBV6-1	few	TRBJ2-7	TGTGCCAGCAGTGAAGGAGGGGCTAGGGGTTACGAGCAGTACTTC	CASSEGGARGYEQYF
-	TRBV12-3/TRBV12-4	many	TRBJ2-1	TGTGCCAGCAGTTTAGCGGGGACGGGGTACAATGAGCAGTTCTTC	CASSLAGTGYNEQFF
-	TRBV6-1	few	TRBJ2-5	TGTGCCAGCAGTGTTCGCGTAGGAGAGACCCAGTACTTC	CASSVRVGETQYF